This section outlines one T cell receptor (beta chain) sequence together with its context. What it recognizes is unknown. Germline V gives CDR1 SGHTA, CDR2 FQGTGA. The length of the CDR3 is 17 residues. Trimming at V came to 2 bases and at J to 4 bases, leaving 8 bases not matched to a gene. The sample belongs to a study of metastatic and nonmetastatic thyroid tumors. Study context: Malignant thyroid and benign thyroid patients provided blood and tumor or nodule tissue whose repertoires were compared.

Authors' methods: Using the CDR3 differences seen across clinicopathological groups, the authors built a distant-metastasis classifier for papillary thyroid cancer, which was meant to discriminate distant-metastatic patients. TCRdb ran MiXCR on the PCR reads. These V and J calls originate from TCRdb's pipeline instead of the authors' own analysis. The table records almost 25,000 clones, around an eighth of them present only once. The entire patient cohort was treatment-naive prior to thyroid surgery. Study observations and caveats: Reported TCR beta diversity, measured in blood and tumor, was significantly higher for malignant thyroid tumors than for benign nodules.

This chain connects TRBV7-3 to TRBJ2-2, with 9 bases aligning to TRBD2. Sequencing used blood. The sequence derives from a female donor with papillary thyroid cancer or a benign thyroid nodule (not recorded which). Some clones in this sample may be carry-over from other donors' samples. The CDR3 here is CASSLGLALGSTGELFF. The DNA for the CDR3 is TGTGCCAGCAGCTTAGGACTAGCGCTAGGCTCCACCGGGGAGCTGTTTTTT.